This is a list of T cell receptor beta chains from one sample in a study of T cell responses to AZD1222 COVID-19 vaccine. Assay used: immunoSEQ multiplex PCR; TCRdb lists only in-frame clones, some missing. There are 90,000 to 110,000 clones in the sample; roughly 87% occur only once, and about 5% lies in the top ten. Here the sequenced sample was peripheral blood, taken on day 0 of AZD1222 vaccination. The receptors here all came from an adult in good health. CDR3s leave out the opening cysteine and the closing phenylalanine or tryptophan. Size tells how often a clone was seen (once, few, many) or the class of an expanded clone, and some rows leave it out.

ASSGGLQGTQY | - | TRBV2
ASTLQGKANYGYT | - | TRBV27
ASSQVGRFSGNTIY | - | TRBV14
ASSFTLGLGEQF | - | TRBV7-2
ASRGPPGQELNYGYT | - | TRBV19
ASSLTGGAYEQY | - | TRBV7-2
AWSAGQENTEAF | - | TRBV30
ASSLRGATGNTIY | - | TRBV28
ASSLASHRGREGANVLT | - | TRBV5-5
ASSPGPNYGYT | - | TRBV7-2
ASSDGTDTEAF | - | TRBV2
ASSQWAGGTGGAGEQY | - | TRBV3-1/TRBV3-2
ASSQGQSDTQY | - | TRBV4-1
ATCLRESYYNEQF | - | TRBV5-1
ASSPMTGMSDGYT | - | TRBV18
ASSEGRPNEQF | - | TRBV6-1
ASSNTGFHEQY | few | TRBV5-1
ASSFVGGRETQY | once | TRBV5-6
ASSQGFTSGRNEQF | - | TRBV4-3
ASSYSAGGSHHEQY | - | TRBV6-2/TRBV6-3
ASSFWGVQDTYEQY | - | TRBV6-6
ASSQEGELTDTQY | - | TRBV3-1/TRBV3-2
ASSLTNPAGGEQF | - | TRBV28
ASSIGARYGYT | - | TRBV19
ASSIFGTANSPLH | once | TRBV7-2
ASSLIGTIVTDTQY | - | TRBV7-2
ASSFGTSGGNTGELF | - | TRBV5-1
ASSQGGQAQY | - | TRBV3-1/TRBV3-2
ASSSGQGGNQPQH | - | TRBV28
ASSRQGDLRYGYT | - | TRBV2
ASSQESSGSGKQF | - | TRBV14
ASGSAPRDPRRVQPQH | - | TRBV12-5
ASSQVIRTDTQY | - | TRBV3-1/TRBV3-2
ASSRDRSFEAF | - | TRBV7-3
ATSRDRGEDDQGEQY | - | TRBV15
ASSDIGKTQY | once | TRBV11-2
ASSLRAGGRGEQF | - | TRBV7-3
ASSYGRPTIYNEQF | once | TRBV6-6
ASSPRTGNNEQF | - | TRBV7-6
ASSFDRATEAF | - | TRBV12-3/TRBV12-4
ASSEIPTSVTGELF | once | TRBV2